Listed below are T cell receptor beta chains from one sample, sequenced in a study of PD-1 blockade in classical Hodgkin lymphoma. The assay was immunoSEQ multiplex PCR, and TCRdb's table has in-frame clones only and misses some. The sample has tens of thousands of clones, approximately 92% seen once. The specimen was peripheral blood mononuclear cells (PBMCs), collected at baseline. These receptors were taken from a human donor with classical Hodgkin lymphoma. The CDR3 runs from the conserved cysteine through the conserved F or W. D genes are given only for firm matches. Rows give clone size only sometimes, using once, few, many, or a class for an expanded clone.

CASSSPTGGYPEAFF	TGTGCCAGCAGTTCCCCCACCGGGGGGTACCCCGAAGCTTTCTTT	-	TRBV6-6	-	TRBJ1-1
CSVGGGLYGYTF	TGCAGCGTTGGCGGGGGGCTATATGGCTACACCTTC	-	TRBV29-1	-	TRBJ1-2
CASSRFPQRVAYGYTF	TGTGCCAGCAGCCGATTCCCCCAGAGGGTCGCATATGGCTACACCTTC	-	TRBV5-6	-	TRBJ1-2
CASSYGGNTEAFF	TGTGCCAGCAGTTACGGAGGGAACACTGAAGCTTTCTTT	-	TRBV6-5	-	TRBJ1-1
CASSLDRYSNQPQHF	TGTGCCAGCAGTTTGGACAGATATAGCAATCAGCCCCAGCATTTT	-	TRBV6-5	-	TRBJ1-5
CSAFGGDKQYF	TGCAGTGCTTTTGGGGGAGACAAGCAGTACTTC	-	TRBV20-1	-	TRBJ2-7
CASSIDPGQNYGYTF	TGTGCCAGTAGTATAGACCCGGGACAGAACTATGGCTACACCTTC	once	TRBV19	TRBD1	TRBJ1-2
CASSPYQNTEAFF	TGTGCCAGCTCCCCTTATCAGAACACTGAAGCTTTCTTT	-	TRBV18	-	TRBJ1-1
CASSDTGTMNTYEQYF	TGTGCCAGTAGCGATACCGGGACAATGAACACCTACGAGCAGTACTTC	-	TRBV19	-	TRBJ2-7
CAITTGLSSYEQYF	TGTGCCATCACGACAGGGTTGAGCTCCTACGAGCAGTACTTC	once	TRBV10-3	TRBD1	TRBJ2-7
CASSKDRGADYGYTF	TGTGCCAGTAGTAAAGACAGGGGAGCAGACTATGGCTACACCTTC	-	TRBV19	TRBD1	TRBJ1-2
CASSTRRLGETQYF	TGTGCCAGCAGCACCCGACGGCTTGGTGAGACCCAGTACTTC	-	TRBV7-8	-	TRBJ2-5
CASSPEEGQGNIQYF	TGTGCCAGCTCACCAGAAGAGGGACAGGGGAACATTCAGTACTTC	-	TRBV18	TRBD1	TRBJ2-4
CASSLEGISYEQYF	TGTGCCAGCAGCCTCGAGGGAATCTCCTACGAGCAGTACTTC	-	TRBV25-1	-	TRBJ2-7
CASSCPLQGDGYTF	TGTGCCAGCAGTTGCCCACTACAGGGGGACGGCTACACCTTC	once	TRBV28	TRBD1	TRBJ1-2
CASSIAVANIQYF	TGTGCCAGTAGTATAGCGGTTGCAAACATTCAGTACTTC	-	TRBV19	-	TRBJ2-4
CASSQDGRSYYGYTF	TGTGCCAGCAGCCAAGACGGGAGGAGCTACTATGGCTACACCTTC	-	TRBV14	-	TRBJ1-2
CASSPELAGASGAWYEQYF	TGTGCCAGCAGCCCCGAACTAGCGGGGGCCTCCGGGGCGTGGTACGAGCAGTACTTC	-	TRBV7-8	TRBD2	TRBJ2-7
CASARPNEQFF	TGTGCCAGCGCCCGGCCAAATGAGCAGTTCTTC	-	TRBV19	-	TRBJ2-1
CASSRQGSYNEQFF	TGTGCCAGCAGCAGACAGGGATCCTACAATGAGCAGTTCTTC	-	TRBV5-4	TRBD1	TRBJ2-1
CASSPTQSSPLHF	TGTGCCAGCAGCCCCACCCAATCTTCACCCCTCCACTTT	-	TRBV6-5	-	TRBJ1-6
CASSLDRGYSPLHF	TGTGCCAGCAGCCTCGACAGGGGTTATTCACCCCTCCACTTT	-	TRBV11-2	TRBD1	TRBJ1-6
CASRGQGVYGYTF	TGTGCCAGCAGGGGACAGGGGGTCTATGGCTACACCTTC	-	TRBV6-5	TRBD1	TRBJ1-2
CASSESAGEDEQYF	TGCGCCAGCAGTGAGTCGGCGGGGGAGGACGAGCAGTACTTC	-	TRBV10-1	TRBD2	TRBJ2-7
CASSLGGVETQYF	TGTGCCAGCAGCTTGGGGGGAGTGGAGACCCAGTACTTC	-	TRBV5-8	-	TRBJ2-5
CASSLLEGNSPLHF	TGCGCCAGCAGCTTGTTGGAGGGAAATTCACCCCTCCACTTT	-	TRBV5-1	-	TRBJ1-6
CASSSDSAEDWFF	TGTGCCAGCAGTTCCGACTCCGCAGAAGATTGGTTCTTC	-	TRBV28	-	TRBJ2-1
CASSRTGVEAFF	TGTGCCAGCAGCCGAACAGGGGTTGAAGCTTTCTTT	-	TRBV11-2	TRBD1	TRBJ1-1
CASRGISPMGEQYF	TGTGCCAGTAGAGGGATTTCCCCCATGGGGGAGCAGTACTTC	-	TRBV19	-	TRBJ2-7
CASSLLTGTGMGEQFF	TGCGCCAGCAGCTTATTAACCGGGACAGGGATGGGGGAGCAGTTCTTC	-	TRBV5-1	TRBD1	TRBJ2-1
CASSLSGYPLGGYTF	TGTGCCAGCAGTTTATCCGGGTACCCTCTAGGCGGCTACACCTTC	-	TRBV28	-	TRBJ1-2